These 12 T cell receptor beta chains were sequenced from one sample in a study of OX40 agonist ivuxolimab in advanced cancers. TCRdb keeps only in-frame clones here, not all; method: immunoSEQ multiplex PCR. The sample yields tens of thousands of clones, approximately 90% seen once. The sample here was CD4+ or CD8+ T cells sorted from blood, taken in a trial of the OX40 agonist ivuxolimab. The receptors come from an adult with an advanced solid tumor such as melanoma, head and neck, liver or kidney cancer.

CDR3 in amino acids: CASSSGERGPDTQYF. The CDR3 coding sequence is TGTGCCAGCAGCTCCGGGGAGCGGGGACCAGATACGCAGTATTTT. This rearrangement joins TRBV5-4 to TRBJ2-3, with 7 bases matching TRBD2. Per the germline V gene, CDR1 is SGHNT and CDR2 is YYREEE (reference sequence). The CDR3 runs to 15 residues. V lost 3 bases and J lost 4; bases outside the gene matches: 8.

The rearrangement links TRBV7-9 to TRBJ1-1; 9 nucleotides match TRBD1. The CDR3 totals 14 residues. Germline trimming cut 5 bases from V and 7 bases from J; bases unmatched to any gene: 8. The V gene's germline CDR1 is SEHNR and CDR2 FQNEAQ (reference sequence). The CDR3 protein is CASSTGTGNVEAFF. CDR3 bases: TGTGCCAGCAGCACCGGGACAGGGAACGTTGAAGCTTTCTTT. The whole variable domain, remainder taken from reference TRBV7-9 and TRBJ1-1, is DTGVSQNPRHKITKRGQNVTFRCDPISEHNRLYWYRQTLGQGPEFLTYFQNEAQLEKSRLLSDRFSAERPKGSFSTLEIQRTEQGDSAMYLCASSTGTGNVEAFFGQGTRLTVV.

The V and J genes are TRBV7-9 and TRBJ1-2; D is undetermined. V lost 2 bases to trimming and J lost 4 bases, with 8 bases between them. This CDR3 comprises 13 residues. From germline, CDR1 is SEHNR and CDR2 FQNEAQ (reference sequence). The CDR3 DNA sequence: TGTGCCAGCAGCTTAATTACCGGCTATGGCTACACCTTC. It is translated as CASSLITGYGYTF. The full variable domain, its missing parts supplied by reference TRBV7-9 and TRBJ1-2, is DTGVSQNPRHKITKRGQNVTFRCDPISEHNRLYWYRQTLGQGPEFLTYFQNEAQLEKSRLLSDRFSAERPKGSFSTLEIQRTEQGDSAMYLCASSLITGYGYTFGSGTRLTVV.

The CDR3 DNA is TGTGCCAGCAGCTTGATCGGCGGGGGGAAACAAGAGACCCAGTACTTC. Translating gives CASSLIGGGKQETQYF. V and J are TRBV5-4 and TRBJ2-5; 8 bases align to TRBD2. V gave up 1 base and J gave up 2 bases; unmatched junction bases: 7. The CDR3 has 16 amino acids. The germline V gene encodes CDR1 SGHNT and CDR2 YYREEE (reference sequence).

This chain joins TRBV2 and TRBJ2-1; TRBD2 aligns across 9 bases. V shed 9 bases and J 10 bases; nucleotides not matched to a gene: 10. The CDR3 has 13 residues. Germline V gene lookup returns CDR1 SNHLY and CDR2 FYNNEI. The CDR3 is CASSGGRVGEQFF. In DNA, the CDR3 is TGTGCCAGTAGCGGGGGCCGGGTGGGGGAGCAGTTCTTC. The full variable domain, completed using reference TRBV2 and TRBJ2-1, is EPEVTQTPSHQVTQMGQEVILRCVPISNHLYFYWYRQILGQKVEFLVSFYNNEISEKSEIFDDQFSVERPDGSNFTLKIRSTKLEDSAMYFCASSGGRVGEQFFGPGTRLTVL.

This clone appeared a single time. CDR3 bases: TGTGCCAGCTCTCGGTTCTCGGAGACCCAGTACTTC. Amino acid sequence: CASSRFSETQYF. J is TRBJ2-5 and V is TRBV18; D unclear. Trimming took off 6 bases at V and 5 bases at J, with 10 bases between the two ends. CDR3 size: 12 residues. In germline, CDR1 is KGHSH, CDR2 LQKENI. The full variable domain, rest sourced from reference TRBV18 and TRBJ2-5, is NAGVMQNPRHLVRRRGQEARLRCSPMKGHSHVYWYRQLPEEGLKFMVYLQKENIIDESGMPKERFSAEFPKEGPSILRIQQVVRGDSAAYFCASSRFSETQYFGPGTRLLVL.

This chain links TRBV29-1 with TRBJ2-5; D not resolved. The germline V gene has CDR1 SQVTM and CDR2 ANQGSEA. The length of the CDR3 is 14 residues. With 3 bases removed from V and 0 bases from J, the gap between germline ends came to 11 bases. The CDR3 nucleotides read TGCAGCGTTGAGGAGAGATTGTACCAAGAGACCCAGTACTTC. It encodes CSVEERLYQETQYF.

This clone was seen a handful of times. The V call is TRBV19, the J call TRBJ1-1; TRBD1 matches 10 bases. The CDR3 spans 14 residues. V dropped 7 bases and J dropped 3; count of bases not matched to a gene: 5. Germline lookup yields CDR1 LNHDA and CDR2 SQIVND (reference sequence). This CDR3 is CASKDRGYDTEAFF. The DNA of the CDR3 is TGTGCCAGTAAGGACAGGGGGTACGACACTGAAGCTTTCTTT.

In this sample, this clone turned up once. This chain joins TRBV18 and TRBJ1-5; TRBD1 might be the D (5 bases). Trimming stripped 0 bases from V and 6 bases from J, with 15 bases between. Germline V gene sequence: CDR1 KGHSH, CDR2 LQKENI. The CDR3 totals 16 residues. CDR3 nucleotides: TGTGCCAGCTCACCACCATCAGGGCTGGGAGGTCAGCCCCAGCATTTT. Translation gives CASSPPSGLGGQPQHF.

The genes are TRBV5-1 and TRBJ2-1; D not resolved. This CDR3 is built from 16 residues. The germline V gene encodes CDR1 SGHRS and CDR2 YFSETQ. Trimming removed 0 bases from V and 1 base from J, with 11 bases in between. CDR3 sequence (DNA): TGCGCCAGCAGCTTGGGCGGAGCCGCGTCCTACAATGAGCAGTTCTTC. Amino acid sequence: CASSLGGAASYNEQFF.

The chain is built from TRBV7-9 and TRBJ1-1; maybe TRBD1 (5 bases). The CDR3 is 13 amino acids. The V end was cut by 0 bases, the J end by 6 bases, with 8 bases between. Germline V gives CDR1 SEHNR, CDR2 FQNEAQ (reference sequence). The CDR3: CASSLAGTAEAFF. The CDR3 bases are TGTGCCAGCAGCTTAGCCGGGACCGCTGAAGCTTTCTTT.

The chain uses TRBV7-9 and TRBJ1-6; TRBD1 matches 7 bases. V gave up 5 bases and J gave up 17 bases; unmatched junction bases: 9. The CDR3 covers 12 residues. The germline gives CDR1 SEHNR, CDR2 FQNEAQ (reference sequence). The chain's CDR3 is CASSPQGEGFHF. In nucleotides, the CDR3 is TGTGCCAGCAGCCCCCAGGGGGAGGGCTTCCACTTT.